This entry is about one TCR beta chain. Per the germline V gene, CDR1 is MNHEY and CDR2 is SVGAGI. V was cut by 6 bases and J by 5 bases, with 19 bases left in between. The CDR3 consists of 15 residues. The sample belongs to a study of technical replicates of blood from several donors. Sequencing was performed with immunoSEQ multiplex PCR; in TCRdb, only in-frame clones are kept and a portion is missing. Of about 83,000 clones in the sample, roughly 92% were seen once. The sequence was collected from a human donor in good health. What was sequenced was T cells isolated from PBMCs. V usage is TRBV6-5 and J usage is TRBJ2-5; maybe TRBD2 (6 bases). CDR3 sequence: CASRPVGTGEETQYF. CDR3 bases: TGTGCCAGCAGACCCGTCGGGACGGGGGAGGAGACCCAGTACTTC.